Sequencing of this T cell receptor beta chain was carried out in a study of identical twins. Study-level results: Twin-shared out-of-frame alpha sequences were enriched for low generation probability. Twins showed weaker excess sharing in their beta out-of-frame sequences.

This clonotype was found many times. What it binds is unknown. TCRdb itself ran the 5' RACE reads through MiXCR, one entry per CDR3 protein. The data show 500,000 to 700,000 distinct CDR3 sequences, less than 9% seen once. The CDR3 loop spans 15 amino acids. Per the germline V gene, CDR1 is SEHNR and CDR2 is FQNEAQ (reference sequence). The junction had 10 bases not matched to a gene; V was cut back by 5 bases and J by 7 bases. Among all donors, each was a healthy Caucasian. These same data were also listed under a study on yellow fever vaccine responses in identical twins. That paper states: Twins' vaccine T cell response reportedly gave the appearance of partial convergence and partial personalization.

This TCR derives from a woman aged 18-29 years in good health. The rearrangement links TRBV7-9 to TRBJ2-1, with 8 nucleotides matching TRBD1. The sample was PBMCs. The CDR3 here is CASSITGGYLNEQFF. CDR3 DNA: TGTGCCAGCAGCATAACAGGGGGTTACTTAAATGAGCAGTTCTTC. Looking up the rest from reference TRBV7-9 and TRBJ2-1 gives the full variable domain: DTGVSQNPRHKITKRGQNVTFRCDPISEHNRLYWYRQTLGQGPEFLTYFQNEAQLEKSRLLSDRFSAERPKGSFSTLEIQRTEQGDSAMYLCASSITGGYLNEQFFGPGTRLTVL.